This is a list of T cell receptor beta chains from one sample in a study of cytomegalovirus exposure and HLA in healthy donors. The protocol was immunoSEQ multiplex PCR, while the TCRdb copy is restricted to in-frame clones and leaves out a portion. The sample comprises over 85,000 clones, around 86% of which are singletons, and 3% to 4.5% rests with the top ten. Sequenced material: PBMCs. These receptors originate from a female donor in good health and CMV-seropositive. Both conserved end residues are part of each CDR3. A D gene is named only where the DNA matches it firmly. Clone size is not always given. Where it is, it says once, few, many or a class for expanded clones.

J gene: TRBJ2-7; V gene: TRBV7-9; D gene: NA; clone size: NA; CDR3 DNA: TGTTCCAGCAGCTACGACTCGAAGGAGCAGTACTTC; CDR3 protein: CSSSYDSKEQYF
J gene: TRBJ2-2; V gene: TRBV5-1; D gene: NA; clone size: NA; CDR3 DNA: TGCGCCAGCAGCCCCGGTCGTTCGGGGACCGGGGAGCTGTTTTTT; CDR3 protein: CASSPGRSGTGELFF
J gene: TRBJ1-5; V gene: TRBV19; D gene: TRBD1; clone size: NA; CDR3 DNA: TGTGCCAGTAGTATAGTGCAGGGGGCGATCGGTCAGCCCCAGCATTTT; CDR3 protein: CASSIVQGAIGQPQHF
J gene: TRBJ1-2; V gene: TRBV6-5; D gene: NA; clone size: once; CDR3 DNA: TGTGCCACCCGAAGAGGTACGGCCGGCTACACCTTC; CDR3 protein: CATRRGTAGYTF
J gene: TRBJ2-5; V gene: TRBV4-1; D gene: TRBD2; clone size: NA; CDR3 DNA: TGCGCCAGCAGCCAAGGAGTGATAGCGGGAGAGCAACAGACCCAGTACTTC; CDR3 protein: CASSQGVIAGEQQTQYF
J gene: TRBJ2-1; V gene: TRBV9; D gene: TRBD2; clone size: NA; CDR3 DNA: TGTGCCAGCAGCGTAGGTAGCGGGAGCTATGAGCAGTTCTTC; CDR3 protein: CASSVGSGSYEQFF
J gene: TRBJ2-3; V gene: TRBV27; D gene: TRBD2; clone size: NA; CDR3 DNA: TGTGCCAGCAGTCTACGCGTACTAGCGGGGCACCTCGAGACGCAGTATTTT; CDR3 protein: CASSLRVLAGHLETQYF
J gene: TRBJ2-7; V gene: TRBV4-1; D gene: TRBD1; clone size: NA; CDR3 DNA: TGCGCCAGCAGCCAGGACAGGACCTACGAGCAGTACTTC; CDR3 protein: CASSQDRTYEQYF
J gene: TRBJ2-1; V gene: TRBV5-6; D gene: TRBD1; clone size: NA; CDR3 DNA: TGTGCCAGCAGCTTTGGGGCAGGGGGTGGCAATGAGCAGTTCTTC; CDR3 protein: CASSFGAGGGNEQFF
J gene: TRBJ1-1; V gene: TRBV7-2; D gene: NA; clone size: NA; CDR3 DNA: TGTGCCAGCAGCCCTAAGGGCAGGGGCTCCACTGAAGCTTTCTTT; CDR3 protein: CASSPKGRGSTEAFF
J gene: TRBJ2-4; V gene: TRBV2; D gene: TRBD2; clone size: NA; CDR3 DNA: TGTGCCAGCAGGGGCGAGGGACTAGCGGTAGCCAAAAACATTCAGTACTTC; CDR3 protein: CASRGEGLAVAKNIQYF
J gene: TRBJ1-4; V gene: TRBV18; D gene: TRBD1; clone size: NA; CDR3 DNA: TGTGCCAGCTCACCAGTCTCCGGGACAGTCGAAAAACTGTTTTTT; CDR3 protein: CASSPVSGTVEKLFF
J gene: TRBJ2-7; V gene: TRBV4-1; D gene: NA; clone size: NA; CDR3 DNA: TGCGCCAGCAGCCGAGTCCCCGCCTACGAGCAGTACTTC; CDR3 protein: CASSRVPAYEQYF
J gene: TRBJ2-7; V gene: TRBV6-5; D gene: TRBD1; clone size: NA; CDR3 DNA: TGTGCCAGCAGTCGAGGGACAGACTACGAGCAGTACTTC; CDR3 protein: CASSRGTDYEQYF
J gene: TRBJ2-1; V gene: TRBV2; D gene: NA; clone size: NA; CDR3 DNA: TGTGCCAGCAGTGATTACAGAAACAATGAGCAGTTCTTC; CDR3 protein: CASSDYRNNEQFF
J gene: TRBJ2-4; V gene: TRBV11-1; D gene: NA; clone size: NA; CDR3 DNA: TGTGCCAGCAGCTTAGAGGGCAGGGGCAACATTCAGTACTTC; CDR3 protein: CASSLEGRGNIQYF
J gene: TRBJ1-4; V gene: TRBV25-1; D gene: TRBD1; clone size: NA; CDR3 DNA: TGTGCCAGCACCCCCGGGGGACAGCCAAATGAAAAACTGTTTTTT; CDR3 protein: CASTPGGQPNEKLFF
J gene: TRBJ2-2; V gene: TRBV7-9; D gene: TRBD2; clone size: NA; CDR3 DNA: TGTGCCAGCAGCACCCGACTAGCGGGGGGGAGCACCGGGGAGCTGTTTTTT; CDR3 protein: CASSTRLAGGSTGELFF
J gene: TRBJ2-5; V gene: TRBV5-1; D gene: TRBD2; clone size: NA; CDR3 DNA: TGCGCCAGCAGCTTGGCCCCTCTAGCGGGAGGAGTAGAGACCCAGTACTTC; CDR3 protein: CASSLAPLAGGVETQYF
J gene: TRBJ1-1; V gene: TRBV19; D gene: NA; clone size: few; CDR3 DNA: TGTGCCAGTAGTCCGCGGTTGAACACTGAAGCTTTCTTT; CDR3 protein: CASSPRLNTEAFF
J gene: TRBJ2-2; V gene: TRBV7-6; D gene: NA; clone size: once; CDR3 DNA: TGTGCCAGCAGCTTAGGTCTGGGGGGCACCGGGGAGCTGTTTTTT; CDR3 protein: CASSLGLGGTGELFF
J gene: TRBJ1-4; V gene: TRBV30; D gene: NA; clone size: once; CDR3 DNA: TGTGCCTGGAGTGTACGGGGAGTAAATGAAAAACTGTTTTTT; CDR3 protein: CAWSVRGVNEKLFF
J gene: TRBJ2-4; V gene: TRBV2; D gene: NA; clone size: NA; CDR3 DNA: TGTGCCAGCAGCATCCGGAACATTCAGTACTTC; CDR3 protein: CASSIRNIQYF
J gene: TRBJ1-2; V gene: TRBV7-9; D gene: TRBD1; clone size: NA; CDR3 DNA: TGTGCCAGCAGCTTAGTTACAGGGGGCTTGACTAACTATGGCTACACCTTC; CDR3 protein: CASSLVTGGLTNYGYTF
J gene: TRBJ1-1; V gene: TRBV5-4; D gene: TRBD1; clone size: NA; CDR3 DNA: TGTGCCAGCAGCCCCTGGACAGGGCTGAACACTGAAGCTTTCTTT; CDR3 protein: CASSPWTGLNTEAFF
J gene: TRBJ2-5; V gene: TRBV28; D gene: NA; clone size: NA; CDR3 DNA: TGTGCCAGCAGTTTTTCCGGGGACCAAGAGACCCAGTACTTC; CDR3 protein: CASSFSGDQETQYF
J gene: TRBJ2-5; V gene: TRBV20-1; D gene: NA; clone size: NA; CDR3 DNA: TGCAGTGCTAGAGGGGAGGAGACCCAGTACTTC; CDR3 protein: CSARGEETQYF
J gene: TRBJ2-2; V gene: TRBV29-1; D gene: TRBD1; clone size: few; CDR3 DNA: TGCAGCGGGGGGACAGCGAACACCGGGGAGCTGTTTTTT; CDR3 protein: CSGGTANTGELFF
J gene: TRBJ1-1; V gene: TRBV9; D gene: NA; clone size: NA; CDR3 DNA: TGTGCCAGCAGCGTAGTCTCCAGGGTTTCCACTGAAGCTTTCTTT; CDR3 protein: CASSVVSRVSTEAFF
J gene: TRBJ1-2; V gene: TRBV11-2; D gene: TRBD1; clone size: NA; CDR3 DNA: TGTGCCAGCAGCTTAAGGCGCTGGGACAGGGGGCTCGATGGCTACACCTTC; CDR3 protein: CASSLRRWDRGLDGYTF
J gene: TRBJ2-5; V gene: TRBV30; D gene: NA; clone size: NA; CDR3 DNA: TGTGCCTGGAGTGTACTGAAGTTGGACATACAAGAGACCCAGTACTTC; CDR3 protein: CAWSVLKLDIQETQYF
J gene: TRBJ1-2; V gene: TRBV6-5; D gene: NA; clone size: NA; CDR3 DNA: TGTGCCAGCAGCTATAGACAGTTTTATGGCTACACCTTC; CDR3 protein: CASSYRQFYGYTF
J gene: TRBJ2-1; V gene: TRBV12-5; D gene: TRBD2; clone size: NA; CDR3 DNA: TGTGCTAGTGGTTTAGATAGCGGGAGATACAATGAGCAGTTCTTC; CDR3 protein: CASGLDSGRYNEQFF
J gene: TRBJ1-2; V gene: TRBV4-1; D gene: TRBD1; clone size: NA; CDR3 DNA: TGCGCCAGCAGCCTGGACAGGGAGAACGGCTACACCTTC; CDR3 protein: CASSLDRENGYTF
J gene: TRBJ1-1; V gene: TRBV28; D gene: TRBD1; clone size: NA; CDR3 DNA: TGTGCCAGCAGTTCGTTGGACAGGGCCACTGAAGCTTTCTTT; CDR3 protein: CASSSLDRATEAFF
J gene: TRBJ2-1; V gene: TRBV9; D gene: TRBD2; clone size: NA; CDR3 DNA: TGTGCCAGCAGCCCCCGAATCGCAGCGGGGGGGTACAATGAGCAGTTCTTC; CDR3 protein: CASSPRIAAGGYNEQFF
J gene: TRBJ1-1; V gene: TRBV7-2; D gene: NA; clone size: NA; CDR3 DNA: TGTGCCAGCAGCGTTGCGGGTATGAACACTGAAGCTTTCTTT; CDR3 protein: CASSVAGMNTEAFF